This T cell receptor (beta chain) was retrieved from a study of blood T cell repertoires in COVID-19 (dated by TCRdb to between 2020 and 2021). About the full investigation: The collaborator samples originated in the United States, Italy and Spain and spanned the acute and convalescent phases of COVID-19. The prospective study material was composed of cDNA or gDNA derived from T cells, B-cell-depleted T cells, or PBMCs. The dataset comprised deeply sampled blood TCRbeta repertoires from subjects exposed to, actively infected with, or recovered from COVID-19. A freely available public database, intended as a resource for researchers studying the immune response to SARS-CoV-2, is where the repertoires were released. The samples were drawn from the first 160 participants of the ongoing ImmuneRACE study and from 950 to 1,500 subjects provided by 6 global collaborators. Sample metadata almost always included a de-identified subject ID, COVID-19 status, age in years and sex. Where HLA class I and class II types were available, the types were taken from metadata supplied by the sample provider, not from assay-based typing.

Study-wide conclusions, independent of this receptor: The amount of clinical and demographic metadata varied by source and participant and was provided uncurated.

The CDR3 runs 12 residues from the cysteine to the phenylalanine. Only CDR3 DNA is held: 36 bases, read in frame from base 1. V is cut back by 6 bases and J by 7 bases, with 3 bases in the junction unmatched. The germline V gene (reference sequence) specifies LNHDA as CDR1 and SQIVND as CDR2. The immunoSEQ Assay, a bias-controlled multiplex PCR, was used to amplify TCRbeta CDR3 regions from genomic DNA. In the authors' own workflow: Within the assay, amplification of reference gene primers was used to estimate how many nucleated cells each sample contained. Sequence reads were collapsed and filtered to measure the absolute abundance of every unique TCRbeta CDR3 rearrangement. For each sample, productive Simpson clonality was calculated as the square root of Simpson's diversity index over productive rearrangements. TCRdb re-hosts the immuneACCESS table, in-frame sequences only. Its copies lack some clones; in the studies checked, an unresolved V gene accounts for under half of them, and the cause for the rest is not known. That table gives V, J and clone size, and the DNA gave D and trimming. In all, the sample holds some 150,000 clones, and around nine tenths of those were seen once. 8% to 9% of the sample comes from the top ten.

Notes on this clone: The specificity of this receptor is unknown. The record has no base qualities; no much larger clone is one base away.

Each collaborating institution followed its own protocols to collect whole blood in K2EDTA tubes. Collaborator samples were shipped for TCRbeta analysis as frozen whole blood, isolated PBMCs, or DNA extracted from either sample type. The sequence came from a woman in her fifties or sixties with active or convalescent COVID-19. The sequenced sample was peripheral blood. This receptor chain uses TRBV19 and TRBJ1-1; a stretch of 9 junction bases matches TRBD1. The CDR3 corresponds to CASRGTGNEAFF. The DNA is TGTGCCAGTAGGGGGACAGGGAATGAAGCTTTCTTT.